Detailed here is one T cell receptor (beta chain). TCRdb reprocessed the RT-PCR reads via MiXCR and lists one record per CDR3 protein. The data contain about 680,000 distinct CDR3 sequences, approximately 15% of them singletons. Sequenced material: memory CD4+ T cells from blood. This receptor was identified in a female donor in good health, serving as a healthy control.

As DNA, the CDR3 is TGCAGTGCTAGTATTGTGACAGGGGATTTCTATGGCTACACCTTC. As protein: CSASIVTGDFYGYTF. The V gene is TRBV20-1, the J gene TRBJ1-2, with 8 bases lining up with TRBD1. With 3 bases clipped from V and 4 bases from J, the junction kept 10 bases outside the gene matches. The V gene's germline CDR1 is DFQATT and CDR2 SNEGSKA (reference sequence). The CDR3 loop spans 15 amino acids.